This TCR beta chain emerged from a study of blood T cell repertoires in COVID-19. About the study: COVID-19 samples from acute and convalescent phases originated in the United States, Italy and Spain. From T cells, B-cell-depleted T cells, or PBMCs came the material, which was cDNA or gDNA.

Original methodology: The assay estimated nucleated cells by amplifying reference gene primers. Sequencing used immunoSEQ multiplex PCR; TCRdb keeps in-frame clones, though not all of them. The DNA was the basis for D and trimming; V, J and clone size are from that table. The sample holds around 200,000 clones, around 84% seen once. Germline loops: CDR1 SEHNR, CDR2 FQNEAQ (reference sequence). This CDR3 comprises 15 residues. The germline V and J ends were trimmed by 5 bases and 4 bases, with 15 bases remaining between them. The material sequenced was peripheral blood. J is TRBJ1-3 and V is TRBV7-9; maybe TRBD1 (6 bases). This TCR was sampled from a woman at least 80 years old with active or convalescent COVID-19. The DNA for the CDR3 is TGTGCCAGCAGCCCCAGGGCGACAGGAGGAAACACCATATATTTT. Translation: CASSPRATGGNTIYF.